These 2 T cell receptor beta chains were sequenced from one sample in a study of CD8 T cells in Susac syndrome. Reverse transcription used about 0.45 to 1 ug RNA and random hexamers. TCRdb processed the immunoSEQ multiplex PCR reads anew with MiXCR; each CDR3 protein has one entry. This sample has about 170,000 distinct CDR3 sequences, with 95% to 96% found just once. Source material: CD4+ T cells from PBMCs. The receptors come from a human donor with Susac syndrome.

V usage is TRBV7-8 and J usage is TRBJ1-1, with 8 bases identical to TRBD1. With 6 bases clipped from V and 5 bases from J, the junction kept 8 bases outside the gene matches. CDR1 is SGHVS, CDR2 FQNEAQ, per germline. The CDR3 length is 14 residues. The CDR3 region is CASRQLTGVTEAFF. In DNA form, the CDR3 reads TGTGCCAGCAGGCAACTGACAGGGGTAACTGAAGCTTTCTTT.

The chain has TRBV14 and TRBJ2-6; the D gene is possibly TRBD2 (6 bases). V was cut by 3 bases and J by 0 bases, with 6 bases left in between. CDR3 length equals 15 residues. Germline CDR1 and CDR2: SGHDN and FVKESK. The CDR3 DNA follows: TGTGCCAGCAGCCAGGGGGGCTCTGGGGCCAACGTCCTGACTTTC. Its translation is CASSQGGSGANVLTF. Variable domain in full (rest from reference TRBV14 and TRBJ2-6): EAGVTQFPSHSVIEKGQTVTLRCDPISGHDNLYWYRRVMGKEIKFLLHFVKESKQDESGMPNNRFLAERTGGTYSTLKVQPAELEDSGVYFCASSQGGSGANVLTFGAGSRLTVL.